This T cell receptor (beta chain) was retrieved from a study of response to subunit inactivated influenza vaccine. Broader study findings: That few new T cells are recruited by each seasonal influenza vaccination was the authors' suggestion.

One entry per CDR3 protein results from TCRdb running MiXCR on the RT-PCR reads. The data contain hundreds of thousands of distinct CDR3 sequences, around 16% of them singletons. This clonotype was counted a few times. Its antigen is not known. The receptor's source is a man aged 50-60 years who received an inactivated influenza vaccine. The sample here was PBMCs from blood, taken 11 to 12 days after vaccination.

CDR3 sequence (DNA): TGTGCCAGCAGCTTAGTTCTGAGGACTGAAGCTTTCTTT. Its translation is CASSLVLRTEAFF. The chain carries TRBV7-9 and TRBJ1-1; the D is unclear. Trimming cost V 1 base and J 5 bases, with 8 bases left between them. The CDR3 is 13 amino acids. Looked up from germline, CDR1 is SEHNR and CDR2 is FQNEAQ (reference sequence).